This passage covers 25 T cell receptor beta chains from one sample sequenced in a study of blood T cell repertoires in COVID-19. Assay used: immunoSEQ multiplex PCR; TCRdb lists only in-frame clones, some missing. In the table there are over 200,000 clones, about 83% of which are singletons. Sequencing input: peripheral blood. The receptors come from a woman aged 35 to 49 with active or convalescent COVID-19.

This chain connects TRBV29-1 to TRBJ1-2; unclear D gene. Trimming removed 4 bases at V and 6 bases at J, with 9 bases between. The CDR3 contains 11 residues. Per germline, CDR1 SQVTM and CDR2 ANQGSEA. CDR3 sequence (DNA): TGCAGCGTTGTGGAGGGCGATGGCTACACCTTC. Its translation: CSVVEGDGYTF.

CDR3 nucleotide sequence: TGTGCCAGTAGTCCGGGGACAGGGGATTACGAGCAGTACTTC. Residues: CASSPGTGDYEQYF. The rearrangement links TRBV19 to TRBJ2-7; 10 bases fit TRBD1. Trimming removed 5 bases from V and 4 bases from J; junction bases left unmatched: 5. CDR3 size: 14 residues. In germline, CDR1 is LNHDA, CDR2 SQIVND (reference sequence).

This rearrangement joins TRBV28 to TRBJ1-1, with 8 bases lining up with TRBD1. The CDR3 runs to 11 residues. CDR1 is MDHEN and CDR2 is SYDVKM in the germline V gene. The trim removed 6 bases at V and 10 bases at J, leaving 4 bases unmatched. The DNA of the CDR3 is TGTGCCAGCAGATGGACAGGGCTAGCTTTCTTT. This translates into CASRWTGLAFF.

This clone was seen a single time. The chain employs TRBV6-6 and TRBJ1-2, with a tentative D call TRBD1 (5 bases). This CDR3 region has 14 residues. In germline, CDR1 is MNHNY, CDR2 SVGAGI (reference sequence). V was trimmed by 6 bases and J by 4 bases, leaving 15 bases between them. For the CDR3, the DNA is TGTGCCAGCAGGGATACAGGAGACGTCTATGGCTACACCTTC. The encoded protein is CASRDTGDVYGYTF.

The chain combines TRBV3-1 (or the pseudogene TRBV3-2) with TRBJ2-5; D perhaps matches TRBD2 (5 bases). Per germline, CDR1 LGHDT and CDR2 YNNKEL (reference sequence). This CDR3 has 15 amino acids. The V gene lost 1 base and the J gene lost 4 bases, with 13 bases spanning the gap. CDR3 nucleotides: TGTGCCAGCAGCCAAGTGGACTCCCCCCTAGAGACCCAGTACTTC. This sequence encodes CASSQVDSPLETQYF.

The chain employs TRBV24-1 and TRBJ1-3; no clear D. V dropped 5 bases and J dropped 0 bases, with 4 bases sitting between them. The CDR3 is 13 amino acids. Per the germline V gene, CDR1 is KGHDR and CDR2 is SFDVKD. The CDR3 spells CATSGSSGNTIYF. The DNA for the CDR3 is TGTGCCACCAGTGGGAGCTCTGGAAACACCATATATTTT.

This sequence joins TRBV6-5 and TRBJ1-2; 7 bases agree with TRBD1. J gave up 6 bases and V 6 bases, and 10 bases lay outside the gene matches. CDR1 and CDR2 from the germline V gene are MNHEY and SVGAGI. CDR3 length equals 14 residues. The CDR3 is CASSLVDRENGYTF. CDR3 DNA: TGTGCCAGCAGCCTGGTCGACAGGGAGAATGGCTACACCTTC.

The chain has TRBV30 and TRBJ1-3, with D unresolved. The CDR3 is made up of 12 amino acids. V was clipped by 0 bases and J by 6 bases, with 6 bases between them. CDR1 is GTSNPN and CDR2 is SVGIG in the germline V gene (reference sequence). This CDR3 is CAWSVLENTIYF. CDR3 bases: TGTGCCTGGAGTGTACTTGAAAACACCATATATTTT.

V usage is TRBV5-1 and J usage is TRBJ1-5; possibly TRBD1 for D (5 bases). Trimming took 4 bases from V and 5 from J, leaving 13 bases between them. Germline CDR1 and CDR2: SGHRS and YFSETQ. The CDR3 has 14 residues. CDR3 loop: CASSPGSGDQPQHF. The CDR3 DNA follows: TGCGCCAGCAGCCCAGGGTCGGGAGATCAGCCCCAGCATTTT.

This clone was found a few times. J is TRBJ1-1 and V is TRBV5-4, with D unclear. Deletions cut 0 bases from V and 6 bases from J, with 12 bases between. CDR3 length: 14 residues. Germline CDR1 reads SGHNT; CDR2 reads YYREEE (reference sequence). DNA for the CDR3: TGTGCCAGCAGCTTGGTCCCTAAGAGCTCTGAAGCTTTCTTT. Amino acids: CASSLVPKSSEAFF. Looking up the rest from reference TRBV5-4 and TRBJ1-1 gives the full variable domain: ETGVTQSPTHLIKTRGQQVTLRCSSQSGHNTVSWYQQALGQGPQFIFQYYREEENGRGNFPPRFSGLQFPNYSSELNVNALELDDSALYLCASSLVPKSSEAFFGQGTRLTVV.

This chain connects TRBV5-1 to TRBJ1-4, with D possibly TRBD1 on 6 matching bases. CDR3 length: 15 amino acids. Germline assignment: CDR1 SGHRS and CDR2 YFSETQ. Trimming left V 5 bases short and J 5 bases short, with 16 bases between. CDR3 protein: CASSIGQQMNEKLFF. The CDR3 DNA reads TGCGCCAGCAGTATAGGACAGCAAATGAATGAAAAACTGTTTTTT.

There are a few counts of this clone. V is TRBV5-5 and J is TRBJ2-7, with 9 bases lining up with TRBD1. With 4 bases clipped from V and 1 base from J, the junction kept 6 bases outside the gene matches. The CDR3 loop spans 15 amino acids. Germline lookup yields CDR1 SGHKS and CDR2 YYEKEE (reference sequence). Here the CDR3 reads CASSPGTGISYEQYF. CDR3 nucleotide sequence: TGTGCCAGCAGCCCCGGGACAGGGATTTCCTACGAGCAGTACTTC.

In nucleotides, the CDR3 is TGTGCTAGTGGGACCAGCGGGGGGCCAGAGACCCAGTACTTC. Amino acid sequence: CASGTSGGPETQYF. J is TRBJ2-5 and V is TRBV12-5; 9 nucleotides agree with TRBD2. This CDR3 has 14 amino acids. Germline V gene data show CDR1 as LGHNT and CDR2 as FRNRAP. V lost 6 bases, J lost 4 bases, and 6 bases stayed unmatched.

The CDR3 here is CAWSDPYRETQYF. The CDR3 DNA reads as TGTGCCTGGAGTGACCCCTACAGAGAGACCCAGTACTTC. The chain employs TRBV30 and TRBJ2-5; D unresolved. Per the germline V gene, CDR1 is GTSNPN and CDR2 is SVGIG (reference sequence). Trimming took off 1 base at V and 4 bases at J, with 10 bases between the two ends. This CDR3 is 13 amino acids long.

The chain uses TRBV7-9 and TRBJ1-1, with no clear D. The germline V and J ends were trimmed by 4 bases and 0 bases, with 15 bases remaining between them. CDR1 and CDR2 (germline): SEHNR, FQNEAQ (reference sequence). The CDR3 totals 16 residues. The CDR3 here is CASSSPKAVMNTEAFF. For the CDR3, the DNA is TGTGCCAGCAGCTCCCCCAAGGCGGTGATGAACACTGAAGCTTTCTTT.

This chain joins TRBV5-4 and TRBJ2-1, with TRBD1 matching 9 bases. The CDR3 runs to 15 residues. In germline, CDR1 is SGHNT, CDR2 YYREEE (reference sequence). V dropped 3 bases and J dropped 7; count of bases not matched to a gene: 8. The CDR3 reads CASSSRTGVGNEQFF. The CDR3 DNA reads TGTGCCAGCAGCTCCCGGACAGGGGTCGGGAATGAGCAGTTCTTC.

V is TRBV4-2 and J is TRBJ1-4; weak D call: TRBD1 (6 bases). Trimming removed 0 bases from V and 8 bases from J, with 13 bases in between. This CDR3 is built from 15 residues. The germline V gene has CDR1 LGHNA and CDR2 YNFKEQ. CDR3 protein: CASSQDRSGEEKLFF. The CDR3 DNA reads as TGTGCCAGCAGCCAAGATCGGTCAGGGGAGGAAAAACTGTTTTTT.

The chain uses TRBV10-3 and TRBJ2-7; weak D call: TRBD2 (6 bases). Trimming removed 2 bases from V and 0 bases from J, with 11 bases in between. Germline loops: CDR1 ENHRY, CDR2 SYGVKD. The CDR3 runs to 15 residues. The CDR3 region is CAISEAGSLSYEQYF. The CDR3 DNA follows: TGTGCCATCAGTGAGGCGGGGTCCCTCTCCTACGAGCAGTACTTC.

The V and J genes are TRBV5-1 and TRBJ2-5, with 8 bases lining up with TRBD1. Germline V gene lookup returns CDR1 SGHRS and CDR2 YFSETQ. The J segment lost 1 base and the V segment lost 0 bases, leaving 5 bases of the junction unmatched. The CDR3 is 16 amino acids. CDR3 sequence: CASSLAGQGVQETQYF. The CDR3 DNA is TGCGCCAGCAGCTTGGCAGGACAGGGAGTCCAAGAGACCCAGTACTTC. The full variable domain, completed using reference TRBV5-1 and TRBJ2-5, is KAGVTQTPRYLIKTRGQQVTLSCSPISGHRSVSWYQQTPGQGLQFLFEYFSETQRNKGNFPGRFSGRQFSNSRSEMNVSTLELGDSALYLCASSLAGQGVQETQYFGPGTRLLVL.

V usage is TRBV9 and J usage is TRBJ2-1; D might be TRBD2 (5 bases). Germline V lookup: CDR1 SGDLS, CDR2 YYNGEE. Trimming stripped 4 bases from V and 10 bases from J, with 21 bases between. The CDR3 is made up of 15 amino acids. The CDR3 DNA sequence: TGTGCCAGCAGCCTCAGGTGGACTCTGGGCGGCGAGCAGTTCTTC. It translates to CASSLRWTLGGEQFF.

The rearrangement joins TRBV7-8 to TRBJ1-5; 8 bases are shared with TRBD1. Germline V gene sequence: CDR1 SGHVS, CDR2 FQNEAQ. V was clipped by 3 bases and J by 7 bases; unmatched bases: 8. The CDR3 runs 15 residues. For the CDR3, the DNA is TGTGCCAGCAGCTTGGACAGGGTAACGATACAGCCCCAGCATTTT. Residues: CASSLDRVTIQPQHF.

V gene TRBV19 combines with J gene TRBJ2-1, with a possible D match to TRBD1 (7 bases). V was cut by 0 bases and J by 9 bases, with 18 bases left in between. Germline CDR1 reads LNHDA; CDR2 reads SQIVND (reference sequence). The CDR3 sequence is 16 residues long. The CDR3 DNA reads TGTGCCAGTAGTATAGATCGGACAGGACTATACGGTGAGCAGTTCTTC. Residues: CASSIDRTGLYGEQFF.

This chain uses TRBV5-5 with TRBJ2-1, with 9 bases matching TRBD2. Germline CDR1 and CDR2: SGHKS and YYEKEE (reference sequence). J lost 4 bases, V lost 0 bases, and 8 bases had no gene match. This CDR3 spans 17 amino acids. This chain's CDR3 is CASSLAPAGGGYNEQFF. DNA for the CDR3: TGTGCCAGCAGCTTGGCCCCAGCGGGAGGTGGATACAATGAGCAGTTCTTC.

The chain carries TRBV5-1 and TRBJ2-3; the D gene is possibly TRBD1 (6 bases). The germline V gene encodes CDR1 SGHRS and CDR2 YFSETQ. V shed 1 base and J shed 3 bases, with 9 bases lying between them. CDR3 length: 14 amino acids. The CDR3 DNA reads as TGCGCCAGCAGCTTGTCCCAGGGGACAGATACGCAGTATTTT. Residues: CASSLSQGTDTQYF.

The chain is built from TRBV10-1 and TRBJ2-7, with 9 bases that match TRBD2. The CDR3 runs 16 residues. J lost 7 bases, V lost 1 base, and 11 bases had no gene match. Per germline, CDR1 WNHNN and CDR2 SYGVQD (reference sequence). CDR3 sequence reads: CASSEYWLAGLEEQYF. CDR3 bases: TGCGCCAGCAGTGAGTATTGGCTAGCGGGGCTCGAGGAGCAGTACTTC.